This TCR beta chain was observed in a study of T cells in Graves' hyperthyroidism and ophthalmopathy. This clonotype was found many times. The V segment lost 5 bases and the J segment 6 bases; nucleotides outside the gene matches: 22. The germline V gene encodes CDR1 SGHAT and CDR2 FQNNGV. CDR3 length: 19 residues. Using RNA transcripts as the source, TCR beta CDR3 regions were amplified. First-round RT-PCR of the TCR CDR3 relied on the HTBI primer set. Via MiXCR, TCRdb re-called the multiplex PCR reads, giving one row per CDR3 protein. The data show 650,000 to 850,000 distinct CDR3 sequences, under 20% seen once.

The rearrangement uses TRBV11-2 and TRBJ2-1, with 7 bases matching TRBD2. The clonotype was recovered from a woman aged 45-60 years with Graves' hyperthyroidism that later progressed to Graves' ophthalmopathy. Sequenced material: blood. The DNA of the CDR3 is TGTGCCAGCAGCCGAGATTGGGTGCCCGGACTAGAAATTTCCAATGAGCAGTTCTTC. It codes for CASSRDWVPGLEISNEQFF.